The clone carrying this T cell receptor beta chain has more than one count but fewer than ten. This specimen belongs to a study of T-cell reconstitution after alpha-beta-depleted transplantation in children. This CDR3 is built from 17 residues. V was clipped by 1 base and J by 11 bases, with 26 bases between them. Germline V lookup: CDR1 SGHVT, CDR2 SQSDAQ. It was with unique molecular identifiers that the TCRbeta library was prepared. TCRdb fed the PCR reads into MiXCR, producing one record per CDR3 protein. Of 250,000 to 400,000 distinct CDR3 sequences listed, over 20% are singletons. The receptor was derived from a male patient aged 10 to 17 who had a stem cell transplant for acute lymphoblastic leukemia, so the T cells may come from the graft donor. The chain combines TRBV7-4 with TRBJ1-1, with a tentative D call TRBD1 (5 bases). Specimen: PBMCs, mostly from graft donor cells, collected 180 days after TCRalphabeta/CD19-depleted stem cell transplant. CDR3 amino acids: CASSLVAGWAGAAVAFF. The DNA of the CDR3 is TGTGCCAGCAGCTTAGTCGCAGGGTGGGCAGGCGCGGCCGTGGCTTTCTTT.